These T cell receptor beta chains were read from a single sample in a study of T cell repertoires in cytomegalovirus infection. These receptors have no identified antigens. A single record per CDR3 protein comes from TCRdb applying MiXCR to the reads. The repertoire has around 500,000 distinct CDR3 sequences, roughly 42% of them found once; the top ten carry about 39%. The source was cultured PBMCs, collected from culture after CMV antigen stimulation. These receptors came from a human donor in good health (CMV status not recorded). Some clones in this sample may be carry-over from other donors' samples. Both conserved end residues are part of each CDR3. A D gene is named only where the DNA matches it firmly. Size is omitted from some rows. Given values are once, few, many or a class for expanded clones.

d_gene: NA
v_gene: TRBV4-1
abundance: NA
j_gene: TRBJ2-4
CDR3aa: CASSQAPKNIQYF
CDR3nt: TGCGCCAGCAGCCAAGCTCCGAAAAACATTCAGTACTTC

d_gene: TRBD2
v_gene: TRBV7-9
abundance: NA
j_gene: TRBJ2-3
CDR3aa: CASSSGGSGGVDTQYF
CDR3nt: TGTGCCAGCAGCTCCGGGGGTAGCGGGGGTGTAGATACGCAGTATTTT

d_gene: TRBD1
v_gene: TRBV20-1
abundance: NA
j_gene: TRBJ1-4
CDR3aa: CSARNPMDRVNEKLFF
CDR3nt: TGCAGTGCTAGAAACCCCATGGACAGGGTTAATGAAAAACTGTTTTTT

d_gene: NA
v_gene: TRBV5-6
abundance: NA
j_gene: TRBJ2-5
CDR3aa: CASSYRRRETQYF
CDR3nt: TGTGCCAGCAGCTATAGGAGACGAGAGACCCAGTACTTC

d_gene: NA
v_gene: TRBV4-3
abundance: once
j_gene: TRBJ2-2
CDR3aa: CASSQDGGTGELFF
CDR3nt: TGCGCCAGCAGCCAAGACGGGGGCACCGGGGAGCTGTTTTTT

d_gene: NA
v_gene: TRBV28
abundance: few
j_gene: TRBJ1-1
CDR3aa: CASSSPSDTEAFF
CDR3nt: TGTGCCAGCAGTTCGCCCTCGGACACTGAAGCTTTCTTT

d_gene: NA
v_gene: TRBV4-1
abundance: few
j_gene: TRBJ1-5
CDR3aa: CASWIQGSHQPQHF
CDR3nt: TGCGCCAGCTGGATCCAGGGCAGCCATCAGCCCCAGCATTTT

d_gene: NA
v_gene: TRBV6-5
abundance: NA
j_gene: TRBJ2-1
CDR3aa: CASSTQPGTGDNEQFF
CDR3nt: TGTGCCAGCAGTACCCAACCCGGGACGGGGGACAATGAGCAGTTCTTC

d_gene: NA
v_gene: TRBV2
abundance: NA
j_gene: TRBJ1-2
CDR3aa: CASSETLRDGYTF
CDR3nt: TGTGCCAGCAGTGAAACCCTCCGGGACGGCTACACCTTC

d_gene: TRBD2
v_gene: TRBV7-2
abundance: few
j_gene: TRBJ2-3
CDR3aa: CASSVSLAGGTDTQYF
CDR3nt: TGTGCCAGCAGCGTCTCACTAGCGGGAGGCACAGATACGCAGTATTTT

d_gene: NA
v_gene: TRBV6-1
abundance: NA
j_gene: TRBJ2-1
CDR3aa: CASSPPRRDNEQFF
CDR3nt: TGTGCCAGCAGTCCCCCTAGACGGGACAATGAGCAGTTCTTC

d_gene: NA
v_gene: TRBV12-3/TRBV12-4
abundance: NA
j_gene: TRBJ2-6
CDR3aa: CASMKGRGANVLTF
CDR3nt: TGTGCCAGCATGAAGGGCCGGGGAGCCAACGTCCTGACTTTC

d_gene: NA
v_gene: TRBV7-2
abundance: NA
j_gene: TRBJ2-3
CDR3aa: CASSSRGNTDTQYF
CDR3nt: TGTGCCAGCAGCTCACGGGGGAACACAGATACGCAGTATTTT

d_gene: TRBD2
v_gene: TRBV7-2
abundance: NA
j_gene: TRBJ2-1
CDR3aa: CASRPNLAGSYNEQFF
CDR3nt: TGTGCCAGCAGACCCAACCTAGCGGGATCCTACAATGAGCAGTTCTTC

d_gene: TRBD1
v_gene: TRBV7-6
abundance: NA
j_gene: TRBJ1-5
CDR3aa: CASSLAGTGSQPQHF
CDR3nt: TGTGCCAGCAGCTTAGCAGGGACAGGCTCTCAGCCCCAGCATTTT

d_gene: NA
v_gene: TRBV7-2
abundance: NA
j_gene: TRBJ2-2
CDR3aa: CASSFSRSGELFF
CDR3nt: TGTGCCAGCAGCTTTTCTAGGTCCGGGGAGCTGTTTTTT

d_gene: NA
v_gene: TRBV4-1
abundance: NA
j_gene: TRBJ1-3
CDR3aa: CASSQDQGTGNTIYF
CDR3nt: TGCGCCAGCAGCCAAGATCAGGGGACTGGAAACACCATATATTTT

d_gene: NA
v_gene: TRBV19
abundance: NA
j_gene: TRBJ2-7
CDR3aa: CASNPGYSYEQYF
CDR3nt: TGTGCCAGTAATCCCGGTTATTCCTACGAGCAGTACTTC

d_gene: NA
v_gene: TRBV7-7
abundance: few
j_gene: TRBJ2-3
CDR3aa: CASSFGITDTQYF
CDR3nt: TGTGCCAGCAGCTTCGGGATCACAGATACGCAGTATTTT